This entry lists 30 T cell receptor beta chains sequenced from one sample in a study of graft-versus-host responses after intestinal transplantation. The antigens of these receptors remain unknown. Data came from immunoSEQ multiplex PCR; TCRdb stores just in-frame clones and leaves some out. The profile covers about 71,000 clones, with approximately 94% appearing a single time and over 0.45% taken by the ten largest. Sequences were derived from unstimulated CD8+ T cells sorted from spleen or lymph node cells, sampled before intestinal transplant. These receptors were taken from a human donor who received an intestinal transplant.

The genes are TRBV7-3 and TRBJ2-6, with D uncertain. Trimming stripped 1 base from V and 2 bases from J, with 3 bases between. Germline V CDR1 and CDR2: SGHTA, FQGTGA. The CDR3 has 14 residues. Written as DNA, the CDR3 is TGTGCCAGCAGCTTAATCGCTGGGGCCAACGTCCTGACTTTC. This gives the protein CASSLIAGANVLTF.

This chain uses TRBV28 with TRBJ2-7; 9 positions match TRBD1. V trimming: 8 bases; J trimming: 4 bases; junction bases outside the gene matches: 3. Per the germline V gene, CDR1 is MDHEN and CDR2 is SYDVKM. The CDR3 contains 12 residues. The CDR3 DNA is TGTGCCAGCGCCGGGACAGGGTACGAGCAGTACTTC. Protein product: CASAGTGYEQYF.

DNA for the CDR3: TGTGCCAGCAGTCATAGAACTAGCGGGAGGGGAAATGAGCAGTTCTTC. Residues: CASSHRTSGRGNEQFF. This chain uses TRBV7-9 with TRBJ2-1, with 13 bases matching TRBD2. Germline CDR1 SEHNR, CDR2 FQNEAQ (reference sequence). The CDR3 runs 16 residues. Trimming removed 6 bases from V and 7 bases from J; junction bases left unmatched: 9.

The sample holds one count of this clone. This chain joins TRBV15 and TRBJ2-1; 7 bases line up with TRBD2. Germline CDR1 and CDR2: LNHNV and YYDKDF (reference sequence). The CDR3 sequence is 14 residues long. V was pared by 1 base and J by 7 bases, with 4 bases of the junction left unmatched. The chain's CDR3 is CATSRGGGGNEQFF. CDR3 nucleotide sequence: TGTGCCACCAGCAGAGGCGGCGGGGGAAATGAGCAGTTCTTC.

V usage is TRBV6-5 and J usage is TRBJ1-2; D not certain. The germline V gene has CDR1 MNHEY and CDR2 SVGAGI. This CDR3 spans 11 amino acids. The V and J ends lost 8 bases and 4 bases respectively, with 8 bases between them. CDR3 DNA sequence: TGTGCCAGCCGGGTAGGCTATGGCTACACCTTC. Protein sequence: CASRVGYGYTF.

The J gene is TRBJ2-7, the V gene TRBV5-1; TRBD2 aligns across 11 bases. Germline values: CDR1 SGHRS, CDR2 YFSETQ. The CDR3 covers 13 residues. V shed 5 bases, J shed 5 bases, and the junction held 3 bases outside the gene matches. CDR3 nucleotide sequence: TGCGCCAGCAGTTCGGGACTAGCGGACGAGCAGTACTTC. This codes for CASSSGLADEQYF.

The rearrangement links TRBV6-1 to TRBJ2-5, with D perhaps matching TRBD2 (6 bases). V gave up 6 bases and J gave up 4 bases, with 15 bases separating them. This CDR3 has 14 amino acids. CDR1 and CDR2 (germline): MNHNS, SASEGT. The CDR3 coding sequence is TGTGCCAGCAGCCGACTAGGAGGAGGAGAGACCCAGTACTTC. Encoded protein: CASSRLGGGETQYF.

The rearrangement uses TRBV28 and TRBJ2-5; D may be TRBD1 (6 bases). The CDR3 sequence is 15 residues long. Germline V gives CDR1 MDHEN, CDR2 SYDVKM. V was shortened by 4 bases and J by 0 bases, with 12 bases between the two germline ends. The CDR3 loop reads CASSYGRDNQETQYF. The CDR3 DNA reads TGTGCCAGCAGTTACGGCCGGGACAACCAAGAGACCCAGTACTTC.

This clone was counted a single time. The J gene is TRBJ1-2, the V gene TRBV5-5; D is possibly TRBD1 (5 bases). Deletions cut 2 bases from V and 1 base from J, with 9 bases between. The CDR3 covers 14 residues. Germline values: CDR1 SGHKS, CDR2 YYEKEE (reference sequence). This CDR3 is CASSFGADNYGYTF. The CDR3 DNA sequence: TGTGCCAGCAGCTTCGGGGCAGATAACTATGGCTACACCTTC.

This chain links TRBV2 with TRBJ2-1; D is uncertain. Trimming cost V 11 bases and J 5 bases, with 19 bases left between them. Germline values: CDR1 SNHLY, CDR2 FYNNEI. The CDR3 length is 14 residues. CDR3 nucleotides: TGTGCCCAGAACCGACTGAATCAGAACAATGAGCAGTTCTTC. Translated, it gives CAQNRLNQNNEQFF.

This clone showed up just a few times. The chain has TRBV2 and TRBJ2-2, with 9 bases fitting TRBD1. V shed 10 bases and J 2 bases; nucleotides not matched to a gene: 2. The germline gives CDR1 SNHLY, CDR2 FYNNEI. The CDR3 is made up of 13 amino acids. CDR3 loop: CANRGPNTGELFF. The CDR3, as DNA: TGTGCCAACAGGGGGCCCAACACCGGGGAGCTGTTTTTT.

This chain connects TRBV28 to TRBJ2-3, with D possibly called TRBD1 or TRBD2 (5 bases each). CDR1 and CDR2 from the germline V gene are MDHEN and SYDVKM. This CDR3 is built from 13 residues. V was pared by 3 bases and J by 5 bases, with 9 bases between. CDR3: CASSFEGRDTQYF. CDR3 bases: TGTGCCAGCAGTTTTGAGGGGCGAGATACGCAGTATTTT. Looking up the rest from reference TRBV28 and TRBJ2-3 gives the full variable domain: DVKVTQSSRYLVKRTGEKVFLECVQDMDHENMFWYRQDPGLGLRLIYFSYDVKMKEKGDIPEGYSVSREKKERFSLILESASTNQTSMYLCASSFEGRDTQYFGPGTRLTVL.

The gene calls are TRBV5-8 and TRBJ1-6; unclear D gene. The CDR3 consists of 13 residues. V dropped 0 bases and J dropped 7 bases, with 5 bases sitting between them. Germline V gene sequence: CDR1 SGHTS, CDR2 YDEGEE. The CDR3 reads CASSLAWNSPLHF. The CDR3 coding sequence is TGTGCCAGCAGCTTGGCCTGGAATTCACCCCTCCACTTT.

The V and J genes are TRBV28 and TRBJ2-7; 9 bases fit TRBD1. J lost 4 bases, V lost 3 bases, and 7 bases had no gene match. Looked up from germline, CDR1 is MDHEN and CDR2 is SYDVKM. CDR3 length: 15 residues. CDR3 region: CASSLDGTGNYEQYF. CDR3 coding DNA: TGTGCCAGCAGTTTGGACGGGACAGGGAATTACGAGCAGTACTTC. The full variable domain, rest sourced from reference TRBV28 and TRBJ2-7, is DVKVTQSSRYLVKRTGEKVFLECVQDMDHENMFWYRQDPGLGLRLIYFSYDVKMKEKGDIPEGYSVSREKKERFSLILESASTNQTSMYLCASSLDGTGNYEQYFGPGTRLTVT.

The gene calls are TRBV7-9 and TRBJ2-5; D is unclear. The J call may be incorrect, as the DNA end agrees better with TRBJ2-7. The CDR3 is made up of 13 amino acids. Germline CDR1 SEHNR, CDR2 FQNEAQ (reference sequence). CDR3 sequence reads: CASSLRRSYEQYF. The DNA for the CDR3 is TGTGCCAGCAGCTTACGGCGGAGCTACGAGCAGTACTTC.

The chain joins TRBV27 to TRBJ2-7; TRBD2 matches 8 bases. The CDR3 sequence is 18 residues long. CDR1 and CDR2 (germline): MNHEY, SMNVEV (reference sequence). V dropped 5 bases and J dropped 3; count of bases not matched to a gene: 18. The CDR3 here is CASSPPGGVIGLGYEQYF. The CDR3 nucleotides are TGTGCCAGCAGTCCCCCGGGAGGGGTAATAGGCTTGGGCTACGAGCAGTACTTC.

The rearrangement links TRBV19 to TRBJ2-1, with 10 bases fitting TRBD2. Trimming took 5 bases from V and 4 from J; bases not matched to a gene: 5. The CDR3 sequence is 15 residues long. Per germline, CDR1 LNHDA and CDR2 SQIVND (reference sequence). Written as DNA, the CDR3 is TGTGCCAGTAGTTTTACTAGCGGGGAATACAATGAGCAGTTCTTC. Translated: CASSFTSGEYNEQFF.

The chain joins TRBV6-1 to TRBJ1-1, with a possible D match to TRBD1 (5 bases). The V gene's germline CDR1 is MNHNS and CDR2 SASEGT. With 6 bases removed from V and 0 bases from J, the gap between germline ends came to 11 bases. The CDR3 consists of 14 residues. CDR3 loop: CASSPWGVNTEAFF. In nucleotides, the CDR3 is TGTGCCAGCAGCCCATGGGGGGTGAACACTGAAGCTTTCTTT.

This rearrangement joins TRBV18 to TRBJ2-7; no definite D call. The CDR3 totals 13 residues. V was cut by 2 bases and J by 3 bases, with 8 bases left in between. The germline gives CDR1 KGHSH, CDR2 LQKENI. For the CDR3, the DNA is TGTGCCAGCTCACCAGGCAGAAACTACGAGCAGTACTTC. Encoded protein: CASSPGRNYEQYF.

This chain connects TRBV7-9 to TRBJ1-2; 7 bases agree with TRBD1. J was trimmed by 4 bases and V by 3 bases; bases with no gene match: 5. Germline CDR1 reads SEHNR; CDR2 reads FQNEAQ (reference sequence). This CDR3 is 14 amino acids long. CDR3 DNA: TGTGCCAGCAGCTTGGGACAGACGGTCTATGGCTACACCTTC. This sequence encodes CASSLGQTVYGYTF.

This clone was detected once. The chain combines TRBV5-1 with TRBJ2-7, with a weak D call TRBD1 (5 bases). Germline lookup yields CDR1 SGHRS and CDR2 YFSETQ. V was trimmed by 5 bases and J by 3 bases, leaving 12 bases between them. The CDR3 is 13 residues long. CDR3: CASRYDDSYEQYF. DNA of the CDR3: TGCGCCAGCAGATATGATGACAGCTACGAGCAGTACTTC.

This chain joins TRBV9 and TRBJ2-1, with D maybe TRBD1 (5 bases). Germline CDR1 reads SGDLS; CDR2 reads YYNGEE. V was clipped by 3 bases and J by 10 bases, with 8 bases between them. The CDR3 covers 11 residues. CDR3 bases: TGTGCCAGCAGCGCCAACAGGGAGCAGTTCTTC. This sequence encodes CASSANREQFF.

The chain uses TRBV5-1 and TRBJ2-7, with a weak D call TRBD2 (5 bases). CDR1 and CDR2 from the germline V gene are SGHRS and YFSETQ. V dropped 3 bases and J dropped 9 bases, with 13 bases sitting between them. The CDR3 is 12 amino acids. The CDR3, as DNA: TGCGCCAGCAGCTCCTCTCTCGCGGGGCAGTACTTC. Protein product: CASSSSLAGQYF.

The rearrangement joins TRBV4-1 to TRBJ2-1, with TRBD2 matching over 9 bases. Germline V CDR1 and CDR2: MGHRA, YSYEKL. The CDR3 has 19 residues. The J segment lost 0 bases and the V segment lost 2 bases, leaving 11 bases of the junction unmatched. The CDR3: CASSQPFLKAGGSYNEQFF. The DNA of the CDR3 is TGCGCCAGCAGCCAACCCTTTTTAAAAGCGGGAGGCTCCTACAATGAGCAGTTCTTC.

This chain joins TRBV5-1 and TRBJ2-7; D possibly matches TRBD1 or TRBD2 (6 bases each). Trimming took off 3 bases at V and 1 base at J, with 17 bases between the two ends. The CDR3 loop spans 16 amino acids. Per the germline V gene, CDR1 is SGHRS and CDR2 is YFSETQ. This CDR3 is CASSSPVGGTSYEQYF. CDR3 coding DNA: TGCGCCAGCAGCTCCCCGGTCGGAGGGACATCCTACGAGCAGTACTTC.

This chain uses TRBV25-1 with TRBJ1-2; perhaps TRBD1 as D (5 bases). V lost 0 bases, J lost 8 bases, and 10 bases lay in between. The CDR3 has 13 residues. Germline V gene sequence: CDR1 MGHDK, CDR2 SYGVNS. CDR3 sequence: CASSEYLGVGYTF. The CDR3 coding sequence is TGTGCCAGCAGTGAATATCTAGGGGTCGGCTACACCTTC.

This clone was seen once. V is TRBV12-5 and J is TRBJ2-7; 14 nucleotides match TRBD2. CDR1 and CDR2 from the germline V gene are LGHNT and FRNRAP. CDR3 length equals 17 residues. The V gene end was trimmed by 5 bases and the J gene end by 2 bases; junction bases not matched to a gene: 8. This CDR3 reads CASGPGTSGSETYEQYF. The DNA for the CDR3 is TGTGCTAGTGGTCCCGGGACTAGCGGGAGTGAAACCTACGAGCAGTACTTC.

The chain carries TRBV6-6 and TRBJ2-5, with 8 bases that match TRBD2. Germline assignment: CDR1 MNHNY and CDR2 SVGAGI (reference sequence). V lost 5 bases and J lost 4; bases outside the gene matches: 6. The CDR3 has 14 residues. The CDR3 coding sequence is TGTGCCAGCAGTCGAGCGGGAGAGTCAGAGACCCAGTACTTC. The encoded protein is CASSRAGESETQYF.

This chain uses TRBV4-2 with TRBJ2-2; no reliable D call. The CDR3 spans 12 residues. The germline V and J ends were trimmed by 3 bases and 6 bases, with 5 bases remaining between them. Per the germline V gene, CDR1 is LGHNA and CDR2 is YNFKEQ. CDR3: CASSHAPGELFF. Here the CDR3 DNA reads TGTGCCAGCAGCCATGCACCCGGGGAGCTGTTTTTT.

For the CDR3, the DNA is TGTGCCAGCAGTGGCCGTGGGGGGTATGAAAAACTGTTTTTT. It is translated as CASSGRGGYEKLFF. The chain is built from TRBV6-1 and TRBJ1-4, with D tentatively TRBD1 (5 bases). Germline CDR1 is MNHNS and CDR2 is SASEGT. There are 14 residues in the CDR3. Deletions cut 4 bases from V and 6 bases from J, with 12 bases between.